This T cell receptor beta chain emerged from a study of shared clonotypes between healthy human individuals. The study's findings and limits: Between four donors, naive CD4 clonotypes were shared at a level of roughly 5.5%. Compared with memory subsets, naive subsets generally had larger estimated richness. Rarefaction curves obtained for sorted subsets showed sequencing incomplete despite large depth.

Produced via immunoSEQ multiplex PCR; TCRdb's table is partial and in-frame only. The table shows approximately 940,000 clones, with more than 75% occurring only once. Naive CD4+ cells were CD45RA-selected; the remaining cells were memory. With regard to this clone: Its matching antigen is unknown.

Germline CDR1 is SGHRS and CDR2 is YFSETQ. CDR3 size: 15 residues. Trimming removed 0 bases at V and 0 bases at J, with 9 bases between. The chain is built from TRBV5-1 and TRBJ2-5; the D is unclear. This TCR was sampled from a man aged 18 to 35 in good health. The sequencing sample was made of memory CD4+ T cells sorted from blood. The subset here: CD45RA-negative fraction. The CDR3 is CASSLAFGDQETQYF. In DNA form, the CDR3 reads TGCGCCAGCAGCTTGGCCTTCGGTGACCAAGAGACCCAGTACTTC. The full variable domain, with the rest looked up from reference TRBV5-1 and TRBJ2-5, is KAGVTQTPRYLIKTRGQQVTLSCSPISGHRSVSWYQQTPGQGLQFLFEYFSETQRNKGNFPGRFSGRQFSNSRSEMNVSTLELGDSALYLCASSLAFGDQETQYFGPGTRLLVL.